Below, one TCR beta chain is given with its context. Its antigen remains unidentified. Qualities for individual bases were not recorded, and no much larger clone is one base off. From cysteine to phenylalanine, the CDR3 is 15 amino acids long. Only the CDR3 DNA stays, 45 bases, in frame from base 1. The V end loses 4 bases and the J end loses 1 base, and a stretch of 11 bases separates them. The sequencer listed for this sample is Illumina HiSeq 2500. Quantitative 5'-RACE with molecular barcodes was the method used to prepare the TCR beta libraries. From the authors' description of their analysis: A new computational method, built on a probabilistic model of VDJ rearrangement, was used to identify disease-linked TCR variants. TCRdb ran its own pipeline on the public reads, namely fastp trimming at Q25 and MiXCR clone calling, and kept in-frame beta chains. Rows are unified per CDR3 protein, each entry keeping the most common DNA and genes. TCRdb, rather than the study authors, made the V and J calls. This sample gives 310,000 or so distinct CDR3 sequences in total; 20% of them show up just once. Of the sample, under 8.5% falls within the top ten clones.

The data were taken from a study of CD8 T cells in ankylosing spondylitis (dated by TCRdb to about 2017). The study in broad terms: The study set out to find disease-linked TCR variants by profiling T cell receptor beta repertoires in ankylosing spondylitis patients and healthy donors. The full study cohort comprised 25 ankylosing spondylitis patients and 110 or so healthy donors. Samples of peripheral blood were taken, and for ankylosing spondylitis patients, synovial fluid was collected as well. Study-wide conclusions, independent of this receptor: Some motif variants had previously been reported in the synovial fluid and blood of reactive arthritis patients, which suggests shared mechanisms of disease initiation. A TCR beta motif made up of roughly eight highly homologous amino acid variants appeared to be characteristic of blood from ankylosing spondylitis patients. In peripheral blood, the disease-linked clones were found at relatively low frequencies and had a CD8+ phenotype. The disease-linked clones were reported as significantly enriched in matched synovial fluid samples from ankylosing spondylitis patients.

The TCR originated in a male donor with ankylosing spondylitis or in good health (not recorded which). The V gene is TRBV12-3 or TRBV12-4 and the J gene is TRBJ1-3; no D gene call is confident. Sequencing was done on a sample of blood, either unsorted or a sorted T cell fraction (not recorded which). The DNA sequence reads TGTGCCAGCAGTTCCGTCTTCGGGTCTGGAAACACCATATATTTT. This encodes CASSSVFGSGNTIYF.